This TCR beta chain was documented in a study of post-analysis software for immune sequencing data. Study-wide background: Disease courses included relapsing-remitting, secondary progressive and progressive-relapsing multiple sclerosis.

Overall study findings and caveats: Pronounced co-clustering by F measure was evident among identically batched samples. Controls had lower frequencies than patients of roughly five TRBV segments, which included TRBV5-6, TRBV5-1 and TRBV20-1. Normalized Chao1 diversity in multiple sclerosis patients fell significantly below that of controls.

The J segment lost 9 bases and the V segment lost 3 bases, leaving 10 bases of the junction unmatched. The CDR3 consists of 15 residues. With respect to this clonotype: What it recognizes is unknown.

TCR beta libraries were prepared from cDNA with unique molecular identifiers. Each CDR3 protein gets one entry after TCRdb re-called the PCR reads with MiXCR. The table includes roughly 670,000 distinct CDR3 sequences, 59% detected once. The chain joins TRBV12-3 or TRBV12-4 to TRBJ2-1, with TRBD2 matching 8 bases. The sample consisted of blood. This receptor was taken from a girl between 2 and 10 years old with multiple sclerosis. Written as DNA, the CDR3 is TGTGCCAGCAGTTTCCATGATAGCGGGGTTAGTGAGCAGTTCTTC. This gives the protein CASSFHDSGVSEQFF.